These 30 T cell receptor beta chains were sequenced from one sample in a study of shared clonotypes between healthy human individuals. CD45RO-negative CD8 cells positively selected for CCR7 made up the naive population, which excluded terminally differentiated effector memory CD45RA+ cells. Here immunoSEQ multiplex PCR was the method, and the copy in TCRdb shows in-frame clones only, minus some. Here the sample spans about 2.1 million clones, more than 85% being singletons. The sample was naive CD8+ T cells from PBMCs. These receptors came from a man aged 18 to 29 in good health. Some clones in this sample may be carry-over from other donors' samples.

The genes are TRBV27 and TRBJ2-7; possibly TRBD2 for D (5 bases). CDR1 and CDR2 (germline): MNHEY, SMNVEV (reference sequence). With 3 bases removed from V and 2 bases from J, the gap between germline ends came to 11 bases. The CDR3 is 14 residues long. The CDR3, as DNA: TGTGCCAGCAGTTTCATTGGGAGAGCCTACGAGCAGTACTTC. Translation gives CASSFIGRAYEQYF.

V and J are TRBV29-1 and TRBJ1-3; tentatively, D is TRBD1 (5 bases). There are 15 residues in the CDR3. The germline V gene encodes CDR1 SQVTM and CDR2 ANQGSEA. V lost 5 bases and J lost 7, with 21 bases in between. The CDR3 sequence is CSVLTGTHLGNTIYF. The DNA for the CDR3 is TGCAGCGTTCTCACCGGGACCCACCTGGGGAACACCATATATTTT.

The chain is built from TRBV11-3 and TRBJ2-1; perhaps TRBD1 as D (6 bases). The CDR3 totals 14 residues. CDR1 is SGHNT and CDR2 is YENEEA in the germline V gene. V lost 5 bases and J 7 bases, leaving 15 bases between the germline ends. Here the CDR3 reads CASSAWDTPNEQFF. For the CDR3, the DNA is TGTGCCAGCAGCGCGTGGGACACCCCAAATGAGCAGTTCTTC.

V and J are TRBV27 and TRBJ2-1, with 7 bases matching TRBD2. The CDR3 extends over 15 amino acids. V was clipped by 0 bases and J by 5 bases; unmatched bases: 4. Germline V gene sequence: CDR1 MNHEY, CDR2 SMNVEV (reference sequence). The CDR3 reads CASSLSSRGNNEQFF. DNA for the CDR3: TGTGCCAGCAGTTTATCGTCGCGGGGGAACAATGAGCAGTTCTTC.

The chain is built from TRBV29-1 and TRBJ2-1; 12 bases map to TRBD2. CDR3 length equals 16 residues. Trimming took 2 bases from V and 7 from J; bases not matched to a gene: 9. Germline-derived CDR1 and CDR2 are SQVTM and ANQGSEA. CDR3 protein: CSVELVGLAGSNEQFF. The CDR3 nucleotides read TGCAGCGTTGAACTTGTCGGACTAGCGGGATCAAATGAGCAGTTCTTC.

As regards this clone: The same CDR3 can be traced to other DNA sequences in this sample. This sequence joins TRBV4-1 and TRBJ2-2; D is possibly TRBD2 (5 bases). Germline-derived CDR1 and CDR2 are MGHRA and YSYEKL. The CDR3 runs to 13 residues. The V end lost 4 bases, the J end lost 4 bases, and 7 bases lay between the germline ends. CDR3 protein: CASSPSITGELFF. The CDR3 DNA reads TGCGCCAGCAGCCCTAGCATCACCGGGGAGCTGTTTTTT.

The CDR3 loop reads CASSLGVVGPYEQYF. CDR3 DNA sequence: TGTGCCAGCAGCTTAGGGGTCGTAGGTCCGTACGAGCAGTACTTC. J is TRBJ2-7 and V is TRBV7-6; D unclear. CDR1 SGHVS and CDR2 FNYEAQ come from the germline V gene. The CDR3 extends over 15 amino acids. V was pared by 1 base and J by 4 bases, with 14 bases between.

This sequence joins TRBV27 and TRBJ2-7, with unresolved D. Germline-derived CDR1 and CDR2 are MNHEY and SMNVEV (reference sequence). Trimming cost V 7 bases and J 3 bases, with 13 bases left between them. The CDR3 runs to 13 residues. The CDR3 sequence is CASTGQRGYEQYF. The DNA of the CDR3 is TGTGCCAGCACGGGTCAACGTGGCTACGAGCAGTACTTC.

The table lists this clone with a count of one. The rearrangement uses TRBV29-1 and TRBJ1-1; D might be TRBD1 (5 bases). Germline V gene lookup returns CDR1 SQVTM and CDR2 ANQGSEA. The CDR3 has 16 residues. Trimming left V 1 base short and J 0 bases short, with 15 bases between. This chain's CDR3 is CSVEVRGAVMNTEAFF. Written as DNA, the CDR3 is TGCAGCGTTGAAGTTCGAGGGGCAGTCATGAACACTGAAGCTTTCTTT.

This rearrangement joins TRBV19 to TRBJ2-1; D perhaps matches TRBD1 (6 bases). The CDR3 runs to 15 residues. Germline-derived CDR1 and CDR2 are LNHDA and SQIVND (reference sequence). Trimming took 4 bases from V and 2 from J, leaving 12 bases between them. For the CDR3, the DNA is TGTGCCAGTAGTAATGGCCAGGGGACCTACAATGAGCAGTTCTTC. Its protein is CASSNGQGTYNEQFF.

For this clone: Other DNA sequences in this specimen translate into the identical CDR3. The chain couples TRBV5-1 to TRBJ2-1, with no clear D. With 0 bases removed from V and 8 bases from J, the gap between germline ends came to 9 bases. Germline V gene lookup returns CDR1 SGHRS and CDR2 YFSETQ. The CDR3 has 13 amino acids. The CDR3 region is CASSLGPGYEQFF. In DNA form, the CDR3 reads TGCGCCAGCAGCTTGGGCCCTGGCTATGAGCAGTTCTTC.

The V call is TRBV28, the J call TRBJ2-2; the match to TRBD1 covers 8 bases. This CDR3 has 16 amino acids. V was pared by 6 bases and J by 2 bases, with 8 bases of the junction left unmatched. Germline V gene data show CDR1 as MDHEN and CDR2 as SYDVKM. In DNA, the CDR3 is TGTGCCAGCAGGGTATTGGACAGGGTAAACACCGGGGAGCTGTTTTTT. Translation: CASRVLDRVNTGELFF.

In nucleotides, the CDR3 is TGTGCCAGCAGCGTTAGCGGCGACAATGAGCAGTTCTTC. It translates to CASSVSGDNEQFF. The chain combines TRBV9 with TRBJ2-1, with D possibly being TRBD2 (6 bases). The germline V gene encodes CDR1 SGDLS and CDR2 YYNGEE. The V end was cut by 2 bases, the J end by 5 bases, with 8 bases between. The CDR3 consists of 13 residues.

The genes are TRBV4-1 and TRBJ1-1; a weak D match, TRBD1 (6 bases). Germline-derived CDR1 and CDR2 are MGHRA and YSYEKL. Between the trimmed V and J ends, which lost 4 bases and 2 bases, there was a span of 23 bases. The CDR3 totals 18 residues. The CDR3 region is CASSPEGGGRPLNTEAFF. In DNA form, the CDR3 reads TGCGCCAGCAGCCCGGAAGGGGGAGGACGGCCACTCAACACTGAAGCTTTCTTT.

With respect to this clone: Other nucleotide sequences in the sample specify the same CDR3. The CDR3 loop is CASSLGGEETQYF. DNA for the CDR3: TGTGCCAGCAGTTTAGGGGGGGAGGAGACCCAGTACTTC. J is TRBJ2-5 and V is TRBV28, with 7 bases lining up with TRBD2. Per the germline V gene, CDR1 is MDHEN and CDR2 is SYDVKM. The length of the CDR3 is 13 residues. J lost 5 bases, V lost 2 bases, and 2 bases had no gene match.

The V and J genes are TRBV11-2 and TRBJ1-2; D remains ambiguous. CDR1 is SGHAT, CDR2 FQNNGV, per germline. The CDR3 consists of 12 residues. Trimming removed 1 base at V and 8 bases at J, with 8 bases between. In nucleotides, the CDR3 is TGTGCCAGCAGCTTAGGTCGAAGGGGCTACACCTTC. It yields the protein CASSLGRRGYTF.

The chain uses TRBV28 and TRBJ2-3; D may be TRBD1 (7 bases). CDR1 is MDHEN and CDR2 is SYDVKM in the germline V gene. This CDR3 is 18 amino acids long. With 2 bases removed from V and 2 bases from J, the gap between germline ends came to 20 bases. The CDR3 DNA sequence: TGTGCCAGCAGTTTAGGAGGAGGGTGGGACAGCCACACAGATACGCAGTATTTT. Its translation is CASSLGGGWDSHTDTQYF.

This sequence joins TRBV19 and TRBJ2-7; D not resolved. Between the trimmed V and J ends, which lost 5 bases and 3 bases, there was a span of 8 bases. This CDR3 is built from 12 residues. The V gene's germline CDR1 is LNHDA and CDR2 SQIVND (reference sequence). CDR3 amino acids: CASSASGYEQYF. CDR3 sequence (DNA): TGTGCCAGTAGTGCGTCGGGCTACGAGCAGTACTTC.

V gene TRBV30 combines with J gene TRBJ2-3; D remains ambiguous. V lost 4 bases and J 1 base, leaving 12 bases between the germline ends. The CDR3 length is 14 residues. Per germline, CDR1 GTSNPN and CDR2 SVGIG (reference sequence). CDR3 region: CAWTEDLRTDTQYF. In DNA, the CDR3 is TGTGCCTGGACCGAGGACCTTCGCACAGATACGCAGTATTTT.

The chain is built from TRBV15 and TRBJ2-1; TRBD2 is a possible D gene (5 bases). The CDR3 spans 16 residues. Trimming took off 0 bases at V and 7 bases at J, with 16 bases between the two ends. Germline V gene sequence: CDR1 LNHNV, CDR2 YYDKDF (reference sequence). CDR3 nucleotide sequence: TGTGCCACCAGCAGAGAAGTGGCTCAACCGGGGAATGAGCAGTTCTTC. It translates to CATSREVAQPGNEQFF.

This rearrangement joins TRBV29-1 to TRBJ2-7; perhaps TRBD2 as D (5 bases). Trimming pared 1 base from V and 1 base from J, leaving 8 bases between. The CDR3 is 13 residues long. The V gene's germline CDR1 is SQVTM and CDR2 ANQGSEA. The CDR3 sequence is CSVEAGLSYEQYF. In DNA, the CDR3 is TGCAGCGTTGAAGCCGGACTTTCCTACGAGCAGTACTTC.

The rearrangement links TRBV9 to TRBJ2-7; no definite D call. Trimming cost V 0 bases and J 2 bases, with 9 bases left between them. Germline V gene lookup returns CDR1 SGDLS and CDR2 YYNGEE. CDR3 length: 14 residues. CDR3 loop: CASSVGNFPYEQYF. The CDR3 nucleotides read TGTGCCAGCAGCGTAGGAAACTTCCCCTACGAGCAGTACTTC.

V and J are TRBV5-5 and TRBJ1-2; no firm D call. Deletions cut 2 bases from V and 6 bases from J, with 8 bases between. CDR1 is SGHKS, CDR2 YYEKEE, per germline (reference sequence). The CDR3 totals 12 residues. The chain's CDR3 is CASSFALDGYTF. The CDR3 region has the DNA TGTGCCAGCAGCTTTGCCCTAGATGGCTACACCTTC.

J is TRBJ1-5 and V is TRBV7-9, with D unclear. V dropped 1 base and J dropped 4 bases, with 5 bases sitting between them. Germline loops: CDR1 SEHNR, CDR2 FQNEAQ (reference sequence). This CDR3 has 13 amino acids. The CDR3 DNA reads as TGTGCCAGCAGCTTAGGGAAAAATCAGCCCCAGCATTTT. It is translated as CASSLGKNQPQHF.

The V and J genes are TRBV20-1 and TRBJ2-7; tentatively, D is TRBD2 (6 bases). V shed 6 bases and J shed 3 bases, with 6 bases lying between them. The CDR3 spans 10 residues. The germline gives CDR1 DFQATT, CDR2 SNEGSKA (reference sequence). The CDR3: CSAGSYEQYF. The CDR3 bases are TGCAGTGCCGGGAGCTACGAGCAGTACTTC.

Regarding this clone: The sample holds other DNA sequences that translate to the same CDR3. In DNA, the CDR3 is TGTGCCAGCAGCGTAGGACTAGCGGGACACACAGATACGCAGTATTTT. It codes for CASSVGLAGHTDTQYF. This chain joins TRBV9 and TRBJ2-3; TRBD2 matches at 11 bases. Germline V gene sequence: CDR1 SGDLS, CDR2 YYNGEE. The CDR3 length is 16 residues. V shed 0 bases and J 2 bases; nucleotides not matched to a gene: 2.

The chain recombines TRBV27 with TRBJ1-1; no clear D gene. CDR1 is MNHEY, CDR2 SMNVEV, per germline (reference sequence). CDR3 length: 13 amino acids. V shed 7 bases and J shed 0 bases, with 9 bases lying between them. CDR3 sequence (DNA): TGTGCCAGCACGGATGGGTTGAACACTGAAGCTTTCTTT. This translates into CASTDGLNTEAFF.

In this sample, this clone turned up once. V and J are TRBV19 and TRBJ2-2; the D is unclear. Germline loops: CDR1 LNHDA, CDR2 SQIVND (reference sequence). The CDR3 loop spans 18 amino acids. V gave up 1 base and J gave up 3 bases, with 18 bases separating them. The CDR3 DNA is TGTGCCAGTAGTATAGGTAGGAGCGCTACCTGGGACACCGGGGAGCTGTTTTTT. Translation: CASSIGRSATWDTGELFF.

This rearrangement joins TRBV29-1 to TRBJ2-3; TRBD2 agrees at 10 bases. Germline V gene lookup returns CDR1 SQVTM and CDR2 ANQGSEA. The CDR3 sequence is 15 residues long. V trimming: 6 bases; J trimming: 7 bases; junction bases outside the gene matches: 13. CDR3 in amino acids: CSVARLAGEANTQYF. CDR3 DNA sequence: TGCAGCGTGGCGCGGCTAGCGGGAGAGGCGAATACGCAGTATTTT.

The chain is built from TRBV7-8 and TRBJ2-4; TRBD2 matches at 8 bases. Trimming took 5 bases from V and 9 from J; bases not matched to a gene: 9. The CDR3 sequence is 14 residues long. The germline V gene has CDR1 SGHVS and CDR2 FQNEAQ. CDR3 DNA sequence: TGTGCCAGCAGCCCTGGACTAGCTATGGGCATTCAGTACTTC. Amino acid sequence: CASSPGLAMGIQYF. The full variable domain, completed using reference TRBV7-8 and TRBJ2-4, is GAGVSQSPRYKVAKRGQDVALRCDPISGHVSLFWYQQALGQGPEFLTYFQNEAQLDKSGLPSDRFFAERPEGSVSTLKIQRTQQEDSAVYLCASSPGLAMGIQYFGAGTRLSVL.